This T cell receptor beta chain derives from a study of blood T cell repertoires in COVID-19 (dated by TCRdb to 2018 to 2020). Context from the whole study: Samples covering the acute and convalescent phases of COVID-19 were provided by collaborators in the United States, Italy and Spain. HLA class I and class II types, where available, came from metadata supplied by the sample provider rather than from assay-based typing. The repertoires were made available in a free public database intended to serve as a resource for research on the immune response to SARS-CoV-2. Nearly every sample came with metadata listing a de-identified subject ID, COVID-19 status, age in years and sex. The dataset comprised deeply sampled blood TCRbeta repertoires from subjects exposed to, actively infected with, or recovered from COVID-19. Samples were obtained from the ongoing ImmuneRACE study (first 160 participants) and from over 1,000 subjects provided by 6 global collaborators. The material from the prospective study consisted of cDNA or gDNA derived from T cells, B-cell-depleted T cells, or PBMCs. On the study overall, not on this receptor specifically: The amount of clinical and demographic metadata varied by source and participant and was provided uncurated.

Participants in the prospective study were enrolled through a virtual design, were aged roughly 18 to 95 years, and lived in under 25 United States geographic areas. To assign participants to cohorts, the prospective study relied on clinical history that participants themselves reported in a screening survey and a study questionnaire. In the prospective study, whole blood, serum and a nasopharyngeal or oropharyngeal swab were collected from each participant by mobile phlebotomists. Prospective study participants could optionally give additional blood draws and questionnaires over an approximately two-month period. Prospective study blood samples were shipped either frozen or at room temperature before DNA extraction. About this clone: The target of this receptor is not known. No base quality information exists; no much larger clone differs at one position.

TCRbeta CDR3 regions were amplified from genomic DNA by means of the immunoSEQ Assay, a bias-controlled multiplex PCR. The authors processed their data as follows. Nucleated cell counts per sample were estimated from amplification of reference gene primers within the assay. Sequence reads were collapsed and filtered to measure the absolute abundance of every unique TCRbeta CDR3 rearrangement. For each sample, productive Simpson clonality was calculated by taking the square root of Simpson's diversity index across productive rearrangements. TCRdb took over this immuneACCESS table, retaining in-frame rearrangements with V and J assigned. Such tables are incomplete; in checked studies, under half of the missing clones stem from an unresolved V gene, and the remainder is unexplained. V and J calls and clone size follow that table, whereas D and trimming were derived from the DNA. This sample is represented by hundreds of thousands of clones; 88% of them were singletons. The biggest ten clones account for 2% to 2.5% of the sample.

Reading from cysteine to phenylalanine, the CDR3 counts 18 amino acids. Here the CDR3 DNA is all that survives: 54 bases in frame from base 1. CDR1 and CDR2 are drawn from the germline V gene: KGHDR, SFDVKD. V drops 1 base and J drops 1 base, leaving 16 bases in between. This sequence was found in a woman aged 40-49 years with acute COVID-19. The sequence joins TRBV24-1 to TRBJ1-5; perhaps TRBD1 is the D gene, with 5 bases matching. The material sequenced was PBMCs or T cells enriched from blood (not recorded which). The sequenced DNA is TGTGCCACCAGTGATTTCCCACAGGAGGGTAAGAGCAATCAGCCCCAGCATTTT. It translates to CATSDFPQEGKSNQPQHF.